The sequence of this T cell receptor beta chain was determined in a study of technical replicates of blood from a handful of donors. Trimming at V came to 5 bases and at J to 2 bases, leaving 8 bases not matched to a gene. There are 16 residues in the CDR3. Per the germline V gene, CDR1 is SGHVS and CDR2 is FQNEAQ. Libraries were prepared by immunoSEQ multiplex PCR; TCRdb keeps only in-frame clonotypes and omits some of them. This sample has about 94,000 clones, with approximately 94% found just once. This clonotype was obtained from a human donor in good health. The chain employs TRBV7-8 and TRBJ2-2; 7 bases align to TRBD2. The sample consisted of T cells isolated from PBMCs. CDR3 nucleotide sequence: TGTGCCAGCAGCCGCATCGGGGGGAGAAACACCGGGGAGCTGTTTTTT. Encoded protein: CASSRIGGRNTGELFF.